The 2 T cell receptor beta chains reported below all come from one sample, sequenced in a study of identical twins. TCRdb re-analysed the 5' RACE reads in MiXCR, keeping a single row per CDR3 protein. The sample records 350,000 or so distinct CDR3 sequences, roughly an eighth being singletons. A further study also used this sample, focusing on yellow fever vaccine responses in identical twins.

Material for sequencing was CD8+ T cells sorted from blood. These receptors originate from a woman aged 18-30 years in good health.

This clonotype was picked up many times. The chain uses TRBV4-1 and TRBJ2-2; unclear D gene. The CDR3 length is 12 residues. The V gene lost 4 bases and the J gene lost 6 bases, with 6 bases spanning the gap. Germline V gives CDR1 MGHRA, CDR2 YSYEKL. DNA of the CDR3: TGCGCCAGCAGCCGAAACGCCGGGGAGCTGTTTTTT. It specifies CASSRNAGELFF.

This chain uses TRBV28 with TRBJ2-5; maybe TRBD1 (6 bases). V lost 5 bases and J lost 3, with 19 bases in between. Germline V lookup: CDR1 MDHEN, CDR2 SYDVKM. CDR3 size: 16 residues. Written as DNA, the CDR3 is TGTGCCAGCAGTCCACAACTCGGCTACAGGGAAGAGACCCAGTACTTC. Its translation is CASSPQLGYREETQYF.